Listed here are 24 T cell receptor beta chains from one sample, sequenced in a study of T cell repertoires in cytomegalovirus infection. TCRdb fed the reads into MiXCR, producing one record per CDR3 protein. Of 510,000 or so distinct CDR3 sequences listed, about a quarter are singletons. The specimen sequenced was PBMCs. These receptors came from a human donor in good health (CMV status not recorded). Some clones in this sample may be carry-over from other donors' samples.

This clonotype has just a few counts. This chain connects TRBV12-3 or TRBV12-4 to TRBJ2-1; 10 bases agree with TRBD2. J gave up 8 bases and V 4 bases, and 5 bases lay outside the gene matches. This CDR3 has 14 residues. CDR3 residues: CASSSSGRSHEQFF. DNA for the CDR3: TGTGCCAGCAGTTCTAGCGGGAGAAGCCATGAGCAGTTCTTC.

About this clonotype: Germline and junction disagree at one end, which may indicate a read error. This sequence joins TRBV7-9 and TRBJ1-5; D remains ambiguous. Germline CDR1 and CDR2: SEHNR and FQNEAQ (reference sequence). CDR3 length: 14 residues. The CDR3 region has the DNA TGTGCCAGCAGCTTAGGGTCAGGAAGTCAGCACCAGCATTTT. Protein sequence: CASSLGSGSQHQHF.

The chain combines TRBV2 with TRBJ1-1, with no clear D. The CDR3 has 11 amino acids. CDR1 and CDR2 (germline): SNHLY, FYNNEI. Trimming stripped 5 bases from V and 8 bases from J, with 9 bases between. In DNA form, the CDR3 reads TGTGCCAGCAGTCCTCTCGGAGAAGCTTTCTTT. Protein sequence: CASSPLGEAFF. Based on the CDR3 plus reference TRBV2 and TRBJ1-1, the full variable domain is EPEVTQTPSHQVTQMGQEVILRCVPISNHLYFYWYRQILGQKVEFLVSFYNNEISEKSEIFDDQFSVERPDGSNFTLKIRSTKLEDSAMYFCASSPLGEAFFGQGTRLTVV.

The CDR3 loop is CASSRGSESGETQYF. The CDR3 nucleotides are TGTGCCAGCAGCCGCGGTTCAGAAAGCGGAGAGACCCAGTACTTC. The chain uses TRBV5-4 and TRBJ2-5; the D gene is possibly TRBD2 (5 bases). There are 15 residues in the CDR3. CDR1 SGHNT and CDR2 YYREEE come from the germline V gene (reference sequence). Trimming pared 4 bases from V and 4 bases from J, leaving 17 bases between.

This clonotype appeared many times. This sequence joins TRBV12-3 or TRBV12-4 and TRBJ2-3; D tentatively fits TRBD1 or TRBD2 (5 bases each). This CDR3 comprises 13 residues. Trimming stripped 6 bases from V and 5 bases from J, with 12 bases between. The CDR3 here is CASSPRDRDTQYF. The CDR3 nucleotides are TGTGCCAGCAGCCCCCGGGACCGAGATACGCAGTATTTT.

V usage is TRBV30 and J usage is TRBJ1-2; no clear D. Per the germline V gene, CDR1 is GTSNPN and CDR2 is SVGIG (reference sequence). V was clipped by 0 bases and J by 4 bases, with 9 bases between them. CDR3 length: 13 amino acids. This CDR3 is CAWSVRQSYGYTF. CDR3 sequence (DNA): TGTGCCTGGAGTGTAAGGCAGTCCTATGGCTACACCTTC. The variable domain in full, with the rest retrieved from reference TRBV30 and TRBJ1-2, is SQTIHQWPATLVQPVGSPLSLECTVEGTSNPNLYWYRQAAGRGLQLLFYSVGIGQISSEVPQNLSASRPQDRQFILSSKKLLLSDSGFYLCAWSVRQSYGYTFGSGTRLTVV.

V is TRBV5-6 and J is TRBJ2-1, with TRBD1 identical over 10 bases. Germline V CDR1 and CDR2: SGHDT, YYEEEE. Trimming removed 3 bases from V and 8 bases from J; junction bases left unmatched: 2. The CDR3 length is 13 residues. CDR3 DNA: TGTGCCAGCAGCTCGACAGGGGGCTATGAGCAGTTCTTC. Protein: CASSSTGGYEQFF. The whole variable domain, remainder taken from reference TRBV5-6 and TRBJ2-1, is DAGVTQSPTHLIKTRGQQVTLRCSPKSGHDTVSWYQQALGQGPQFIFQYYEEEERQRGNFPDRFSGHQFPNYSSELNVNALLLGDSALYLCASSSTGGYEQFFGPGTRLTVL.

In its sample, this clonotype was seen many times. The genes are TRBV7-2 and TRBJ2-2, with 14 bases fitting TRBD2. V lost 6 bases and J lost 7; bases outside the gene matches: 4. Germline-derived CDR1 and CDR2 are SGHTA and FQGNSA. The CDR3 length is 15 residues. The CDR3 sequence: CASSPTSGRGGELFF. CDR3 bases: TGTGCCAGCAGTCCGACTAGCGGGAGGGGCGGGGAGCTGTTTTTT.

The DNA of the CDR3 is TGTGCCAGCAGCCCGAAGGTTGGGGGGGTGGGGGCCAACGTCCTGACTTTC. Translating gives CASSPKVGGVGANVLTF. J is TRBJ2-6 and V is TRBV7-6; 7 bases align to TRBD2. CDR1 SGHVS and CDR2 FNYEAQ come from the germline V gene. The CDR3 length is 17 residues. V lost 5 bases and J lost 4; bases outside the gene matches: 11. The full variable domain, in which reference TRBV7-6 and TRBJ2-6 provide the parts outside the CDR3, is GAGVSQSPRYKVTKRGQDVALRCDPISGHVSLYWYRQALGQGPEFLTYFNYEAQQDKSGLPNDRFSAERPEGSISTLTIQRTEQRDSAMYRCASSPKVGGVGANVLTFGAGSRLTVL.

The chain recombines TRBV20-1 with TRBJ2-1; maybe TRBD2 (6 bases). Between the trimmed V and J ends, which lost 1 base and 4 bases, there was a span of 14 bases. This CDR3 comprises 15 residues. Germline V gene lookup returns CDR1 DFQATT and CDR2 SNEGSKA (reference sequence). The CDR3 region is CSARASGAGYNEQFF. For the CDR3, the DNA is TGCAGTGCTAGAGCGTCCGGAGCGGGTTACAATGAGCAGTTCTTC.

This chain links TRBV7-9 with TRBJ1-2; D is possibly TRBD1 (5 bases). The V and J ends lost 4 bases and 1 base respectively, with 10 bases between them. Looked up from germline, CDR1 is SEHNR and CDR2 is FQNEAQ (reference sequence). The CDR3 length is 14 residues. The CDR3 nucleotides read TGTGCCAGCAGCTCACCGGGACTTAACTATGGCTACACCTTC. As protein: CASSSPGLNYGYTF.

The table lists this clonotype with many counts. This chain's CDR3 is CASSLAPTGPNEQFF. The CDR3 DNA follows: TGTGCCAGCAGTTTAGCGCCGACAGGGCCCAATGAGCAGTTCTTC. The V and J genes are TRBV12-3 or TRBV12-4 and TRBJ2-1; 7 positions agree with TRBD1. V trimming: 0 bases; J trimming: 6 bases; junction bases outside the gene matches: 5. The CDR3 is made up of 15 amino acids.

CDR3 loop: CASSLGGLGVSETQYF. The CDR3 DNA follows: TGCGCCAGCAGCTTGGGGGGACTAGGGGTATCAGAGACCCAGTACTTC. The chain has TRBV5-1 and TRBJ2-5; 8 bases agree with TRBD2. Unmatched junction bases numbered 8, after V lost 0 bases and J lost 4 bases. This CDR3 has 16 amino acids. CDR1 and CDR2 (germline): SGHRS, YFSETQ.

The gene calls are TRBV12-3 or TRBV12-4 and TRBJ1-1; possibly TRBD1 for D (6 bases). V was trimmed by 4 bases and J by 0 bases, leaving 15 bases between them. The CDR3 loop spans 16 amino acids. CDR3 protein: CASSSRWDIMNTEAFF. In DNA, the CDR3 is TGTGCCAGCAGTTCCCGTTGGGACATTATGAACACTGAAGCTTTCTTT.

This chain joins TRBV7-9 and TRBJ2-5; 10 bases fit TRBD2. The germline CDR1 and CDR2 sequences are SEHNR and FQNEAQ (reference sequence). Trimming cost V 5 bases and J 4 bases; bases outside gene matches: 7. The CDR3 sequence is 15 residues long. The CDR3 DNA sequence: TGTGCCAGCAGCCCCCCTAGCGGGAGCGGAGAGACCCAGTACTTC. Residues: CASSPPSGSGETQYF.

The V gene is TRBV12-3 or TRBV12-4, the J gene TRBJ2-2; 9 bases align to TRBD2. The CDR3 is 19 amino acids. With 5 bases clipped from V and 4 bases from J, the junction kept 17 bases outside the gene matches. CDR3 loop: CASSPGSGATSGRTGELFF. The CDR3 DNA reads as TGTGCCAGCAGTCCCGGTTCCGGAGCGACTAGCGGACGCACCGGGGAGCTGTTTTTT.

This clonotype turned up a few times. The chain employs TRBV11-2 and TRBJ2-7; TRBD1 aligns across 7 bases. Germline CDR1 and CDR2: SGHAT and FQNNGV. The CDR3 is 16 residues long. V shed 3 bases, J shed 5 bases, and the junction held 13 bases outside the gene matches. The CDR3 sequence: CASSFYPGQSRDEQYF. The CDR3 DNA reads TGTGCCAGCAGCTTCTACCCGGGACAGAGCCGGGACGAGCAGTACTTC.

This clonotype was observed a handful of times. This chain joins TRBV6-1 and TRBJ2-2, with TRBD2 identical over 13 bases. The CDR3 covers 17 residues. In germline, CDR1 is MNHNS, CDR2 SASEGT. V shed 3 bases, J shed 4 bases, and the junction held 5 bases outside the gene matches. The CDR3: CASSETSGRRSTGELFF. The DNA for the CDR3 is TGTGCCAGCAGTGAGACTAGCGGGAGGAGATCCACCGGGGAGCTGTTTTTT.

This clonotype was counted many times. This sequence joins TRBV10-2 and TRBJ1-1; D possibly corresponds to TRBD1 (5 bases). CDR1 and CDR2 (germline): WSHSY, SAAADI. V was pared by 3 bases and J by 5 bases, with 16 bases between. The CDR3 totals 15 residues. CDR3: CASSEWRGTNTEAFF. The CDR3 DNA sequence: TGCGCCAGCAGTGAATGGCGGGGGACGAATACTGAAGCTTTCTTT.

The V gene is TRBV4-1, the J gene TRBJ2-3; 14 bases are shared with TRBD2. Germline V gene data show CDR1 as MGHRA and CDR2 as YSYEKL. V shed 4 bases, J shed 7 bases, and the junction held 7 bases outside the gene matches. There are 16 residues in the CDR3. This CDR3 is CASSLPTSGRENTQYF. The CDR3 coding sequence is TGCGCCAGCAGCCTGCCGACTAGCGGGAGGGAAAATACGCAGTATTTT.

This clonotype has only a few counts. CDR3 in DNA: TGTGCCAGCAGCCCAGGATTAGGGCAACAGCAGCCCCAGCATTTT. Protein sequence: CASSPGLGQQQPQHF. This chain connects TRBV11-2 to TRBJ1-5, with D hard to call. The V gene lost 5 bases and the J gene lost 7 bases, with 18 bases spanning the gap. Germline-derived CDR1 and CDR2 are SGHAT and FQNNGV. The CDR3 is 15 residues long.

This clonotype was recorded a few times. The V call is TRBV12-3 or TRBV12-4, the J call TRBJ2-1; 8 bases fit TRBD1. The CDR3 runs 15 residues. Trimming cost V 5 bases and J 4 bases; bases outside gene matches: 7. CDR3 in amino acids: CASSRGQGEYNEQFF. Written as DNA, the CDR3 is TGTGCCAGCAGTCGAGGACAGGGAGAATACAATGAGCAGTTCTTC.

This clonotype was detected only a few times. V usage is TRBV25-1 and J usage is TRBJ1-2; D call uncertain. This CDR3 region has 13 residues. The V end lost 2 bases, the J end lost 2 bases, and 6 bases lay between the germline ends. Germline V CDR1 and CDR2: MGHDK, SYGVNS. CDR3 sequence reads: CASSERGNYGYTF. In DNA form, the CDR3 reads TGTGCCAGCAGTGAACGGGGAAACTATGGCTACACCTTC.

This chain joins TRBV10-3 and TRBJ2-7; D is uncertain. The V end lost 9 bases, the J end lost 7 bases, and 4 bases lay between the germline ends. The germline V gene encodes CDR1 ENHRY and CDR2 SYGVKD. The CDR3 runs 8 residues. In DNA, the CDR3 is TGTGCCATGGAAGAGCAGTACGTC. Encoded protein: CAMEEQYV.